One sample yielded the 16 T cell receptor beta chains listed below, sequenced in a study of T-cell reconstitution after alpha-beta-depleted transplantation in children. Molecular barcoding with unique molecular identifiers was used for the TCRbeta library. TCRdb reprocessed the PCR reads with MiXCR, giving one entry per CDR3 protein. This table holds a few hundred thousand distinct CDR3 sequences, roughly 15% found once. The specimen was PBMCs, collected from the stem cell graft. These receptor sequences come from a human donor who donated a stem cell graft to a child with Fanconi anemia.

In its sample, this clonotype was seen a few times. V gene TRBV20-1 combines with J gene TRBJ2-3; no clear D. CDR1 is DFQATT, CDR2 SNEGSKA, per germline (reference sequence). CDR3 length equals 16 residues. Trimming shortened V by 3 bases and J by 8 bases, and 24 bases separated the two germline ends. The CDR3 is CSARIVLAGRGVTQYF. CDR3 sequence (DNA): TGCAGTGCTAGGATCGTACTCGCTGGCCGCGGTGTTACGCAGTATTTT.

This chain connects TRBV7-2 to TRBJ1-4, with D perhaps TRBD1 (6 bases). CDR3 length: 16 residues. CDR1 SGHTA and CDR2 FQGNSA come from the germline V gene. Deletions cut 2 bases from V and 3 bases from J, with 13 bases between. This chain's CDR3 is CASSLTGWIANEKLFF. As DNA, the CDR3 is TGTGCCAGCAGCTTAACAGGGTGGATAGCTAATGAAAAACTGTTTTTT.

The rearrangement uses TRBV12-3 or TRBV12-4 and TRBJ2-6; 8 nucleotides align to TRBD1. This CDR3 is built from 16 residues. The ends lost 5 bases at V and 1 base at J; junction bases unmatched: 4. CDR3 residues: CASSPRTGSGANVLTF. In DNA form, the CDR3 reads TGTGCCAGCAGTCCTAGGACAGGGTCTGGGGCCAACGTCCTGACTTTC.

This chain links TRBV5-1 with TRBJ1-4; maybe TRBD1 (6 bases). V was clipped by 4 bases and J by 8 bases, with 18 bases between them. The CDR3 runs to 15 residues. Germline V CDR1 and CDR2: SGHRS, YFSETQ. The CDR3 bases are TGCGCCAGCAGCCCCTTAGTAGGCGGGGGCGAAAAACTGTTTTTT. Amino acid sequence: CASSPLVGGGEKLFF.

This CDR3 reads CASSQAAKSYEQYV. The CDR3 DNA is TGCGCCAGCAGCCAAGCGGCTAAATCCTACGAGCAGTACGTC. The chain recombines TRBV4-3 with TRBJ2-7; D gene ambiguous. Looked up from germline, CDR1 is LGHNA and CDR2 is YSLEER. This CDR3 spans 14 amino acids. The V end lost 1 base, the J end lost 1 base, and 8 bases lay between the germline ends.

Comments on this clonotype: One junction end does not reproduce the germline sequence, and a read error may be involved. The rearrangement links TRBV12-3 or TRBV12-4 to TRBJ2-7, with TRBD2 matching over 9 bases. The CDR3 is made up of 17 amino acids. The CDR3 sequence is CAISLALSGLAGNEQYF. The CDR3 coding sequence is TGTGCCATCAGTTTAGCGCTTTCCGGCCTAGCGGGGAACGAGCAGTACTTC.

This clonotype was counted only a few times. The CDR3 protein is CASSQDLLLGNEQFF. The CDR3 bases are TGTGCCAGCAGCCAAGATCTTCTCCTGGGCAATGAGCAGTTCTTC. The V gene is TRBV3-1, the J gene TRBJ2-1; D is uncertain. The V gene lost 0 bases and the J gene lost 6 bases, with 12 bases spanning the gap. CDR3 length: 15 residues. Germline CDR1 LGHDT, CDR2 YNNKEL (reference sequence).

This clonotype was seen many times. The V and J genes are TRBV12-3 or TRBV12-4 and TRBJ2-3, with 7 bases aligning to TRBD1. Unmatched junction bases numbered 3, after V lost 5 bases and J lost 4 bases. This CDR3 is 13 amino acids long. As DNA, the CDR3 is TGTGCCAGCAGTCCCCAGGGGGCAGATACGCAGTATTTT. Residues: CASSPQGADTQYF.

The sample holds many counts of this clonotype. V and J are TRBV6-2 or TRBV6-3 and TRBJ2-1; maybe TRBD1 (6 bases). Germline-derived CDR1 and CDR2 are MNHEY and SVGEGT. V dropped 2 bases and J dropped 5 bases, with 13 bases sitting between them. This CDR3 has 15 amino acids. The CDR3 DNA follows: TGTGCCAGCAGTTACCCCCAGGGGTGGAACAATGAGCAGTTCTTC. Translation: CASSYPQGWNNEQFF.

This clonotype was counted a few times. J is TRBJ2-5 and V is TRBV20-1; 8 bases are a match to TRBD1. There are 14 residues in the CDR3. V was clipped by 3 bases and J by 4 bases; unmatched bases: 7. CDR1 and CDR2 (germline): DFQATT, SNEGSKA (reference sequence). The CDR3 DNA sequence: TGCAGTGCTAGTGGCCCTGGACAGGGAGAGACCCAGTACTTC. It yields the protein CSASGPGQGETQYF.

This clonotype has ten or more counts. The V and J genes are TRBV20-1 and TRBJ2-7, with 9 bases aligning to TRBD2. This CDR3 spans 14 amino acids. The germline V gene encodes CDR1 DFQATT and CDR2 SNEGSKA (reference sequence). The CDR3, as DNA: TGCAGTGCCGCGCCGGGACTAGCCCCTCCAACGGATATCGTC. This gives the protein CSAAPGLAPPTDIV.

This chain links TRBV5-1 with TRBJ1-1; D call uncertain. The CDR3 length is 14 residues. V gave up 0 bases and J gave up 2 bases, with 8 bases separating them. Germline V lookup: CDR1 SGHRS, CDR2 YFSETQ. CDR3: CASSLVTANTEAFF. The CDR3 nucleotides are TGCGCCAGCAGCTTGGTGACGGCAAACACTGAAGCTTTCTTT.

This chain uses TRBV6-5 with TRBJ2-3, with 7 bases identical to TRBD2. CDR1 is MNHEY and CDR2 is SVGAGI in the germline V gene. CDR3 length equals 16 residues. With 2 bases clipped from V and 0 bases from J, the junction kept 5 bases outside the gene matches. CDR3 in DNA: TGTGCCAGCAGTTACGGGGCGGGGGAGAGCACAGATACGCAGTATTTT. Protein product: CASSYGAGESTDTQYF.

This clonotype was counted ten times or more. The chain joins TRBV4-2 to TRBJ1-1; TRBD1 matches 8 bases. CDR3 length equals 17 residues. The germline V gene has CDR1 LGHNA and CDR2 YNFKEQ. V lost 4 bases and J lost 1; bases outside the gene matches: 11. The CDR3 spells CASSPYSRGQKNTEAFF. The CDR3 coding sequence is TGTGCCAGCAGCCCCTACTCCAGGGGGCAGAAGAACACTGAAGCTTTCTTT.

Only a few counts were recorded for this clonotype. The chain carries TRBV27 and TRBJ2-2; either TRBD1 or TRBD2 may fit D (6 bases each). The germline CDR1 and CDR2 sequences are MNHEY and SMNVEV (reference sequence). Between the trimmed V and J ends, which lost 1 base and 2 bases, there was a span of 8 bases. The CDR3 is 15 amino acids. The CDR3 DNA is TGTGCCAGCAGTTTATTCGGGGGCAACACCGGGGAGCTGTTTTTT. Protein: CASSLFGGNTGELFF.

At least ten counts were recorded for this clonotype. The chain joins TRBV20-1 to TRBJ2-2, with D possibly being TRBD1 (6 bases). The germline V and J ends were trimmed by 0 bases and 3 bases, with 11 bases remaining between them. The CDR3 has 15 residues. Germline values: CDR1 DFQATT, CDR2 SNEGSKA (reference sequence). CDR3 DNA: TGCAGTGCTAGAGAGGGGGCTATGGACACCGGGGAGCTGTTTTTT. It is translated as CSAREGAMDTGELFF.